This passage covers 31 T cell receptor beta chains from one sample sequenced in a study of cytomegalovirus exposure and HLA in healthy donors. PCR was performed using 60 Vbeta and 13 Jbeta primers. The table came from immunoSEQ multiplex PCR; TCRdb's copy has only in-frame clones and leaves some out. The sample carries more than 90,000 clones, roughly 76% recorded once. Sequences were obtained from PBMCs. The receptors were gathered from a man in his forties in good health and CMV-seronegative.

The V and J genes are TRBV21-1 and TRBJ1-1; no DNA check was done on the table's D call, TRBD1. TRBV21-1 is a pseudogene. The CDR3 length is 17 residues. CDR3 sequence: CASSKVSKGAHDTEAFF. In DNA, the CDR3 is TGTGCCAGCAGCAAAGTTAGTAAGGGGGCGCACGACACTGAAGCTTTCTTT.

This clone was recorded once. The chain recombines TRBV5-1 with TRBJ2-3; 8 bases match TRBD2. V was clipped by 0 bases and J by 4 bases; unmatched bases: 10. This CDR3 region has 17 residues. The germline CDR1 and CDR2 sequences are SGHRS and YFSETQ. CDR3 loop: CASSLAGGGGISDTQYF. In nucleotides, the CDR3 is TGCGCCAGCAGCTTGGCCGGTGGCGGGGGGATATCAGATACGCAGTATTTT.

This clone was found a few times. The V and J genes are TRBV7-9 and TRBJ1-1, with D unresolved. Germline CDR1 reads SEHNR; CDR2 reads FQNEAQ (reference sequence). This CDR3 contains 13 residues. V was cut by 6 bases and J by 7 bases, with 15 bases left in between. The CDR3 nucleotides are TGTGCCAGCAGTTCCGGGAATCGAGGTGAAGCTTTCTTT. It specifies CASSSGNRGEAFF.

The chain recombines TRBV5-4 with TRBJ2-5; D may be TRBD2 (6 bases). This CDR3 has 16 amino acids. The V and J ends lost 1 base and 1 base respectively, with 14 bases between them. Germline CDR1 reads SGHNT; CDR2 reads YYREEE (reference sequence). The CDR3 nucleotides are TGTGCCAGCAGCTTGAGACTAGACAGCCTCCAAGAGACCCAGTACTTC. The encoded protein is CASSLRLDSLQETQYF.

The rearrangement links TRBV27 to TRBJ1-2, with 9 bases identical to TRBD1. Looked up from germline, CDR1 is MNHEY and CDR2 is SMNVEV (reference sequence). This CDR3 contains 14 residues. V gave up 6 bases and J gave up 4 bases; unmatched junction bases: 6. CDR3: CASSRDRVSYGYTF. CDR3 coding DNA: TGTGCCAGCAGCAGGGACAGGGTTTCCTATGGCTACACCTTC.

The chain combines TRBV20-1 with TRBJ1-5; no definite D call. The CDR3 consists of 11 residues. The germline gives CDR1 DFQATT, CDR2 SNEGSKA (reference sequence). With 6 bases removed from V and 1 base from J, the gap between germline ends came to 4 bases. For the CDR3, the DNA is TGCAGTGCAGAGAGCAATCAGCCCCAGCATTTT. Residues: CSAESNQPQHF.

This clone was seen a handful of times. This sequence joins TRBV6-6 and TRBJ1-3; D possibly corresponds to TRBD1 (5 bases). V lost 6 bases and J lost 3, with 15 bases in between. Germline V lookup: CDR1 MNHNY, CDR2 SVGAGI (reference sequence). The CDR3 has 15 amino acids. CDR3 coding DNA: TGTGCCAGCAGCCGGACATCGGCCAATGGAAACACCATATATTTT. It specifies CASSRTSANGNTIYF.

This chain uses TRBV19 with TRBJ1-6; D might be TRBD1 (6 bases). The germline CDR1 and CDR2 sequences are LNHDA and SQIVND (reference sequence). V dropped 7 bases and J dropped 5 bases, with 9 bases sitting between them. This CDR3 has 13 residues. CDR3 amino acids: CASTGTNNSPLHF. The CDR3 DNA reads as TGTGCCAGTACCGGGACAAATAATTCACCCCTCCACTTT.

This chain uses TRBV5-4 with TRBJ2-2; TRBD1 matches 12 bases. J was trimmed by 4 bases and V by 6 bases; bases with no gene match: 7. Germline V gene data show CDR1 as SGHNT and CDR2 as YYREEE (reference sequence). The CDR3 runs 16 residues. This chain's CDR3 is CASISGQGAGTGELFF. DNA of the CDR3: TGTGCCAGCATCTCGGGACAGGGGGCGGGCACCGGGGAGCTGTTTTTT.

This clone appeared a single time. CDR3 protein: CASSPQGVNYGYTF. CDR3 coding DNA: TGTGCCAGCAGTCCCCAGGGGGTTAACTATGGCTACACCTTC. The chain has TRBV27 and TRBJ1-2, with TRBD1 matching 7 bases. V shed 5 bases and J 1 base; nucleotides not matched to a gene: 4. Germline CDR1 MNHEY, CDR2 SMNVEV (reference sequence). This CDR3 spans 14 amino acids.

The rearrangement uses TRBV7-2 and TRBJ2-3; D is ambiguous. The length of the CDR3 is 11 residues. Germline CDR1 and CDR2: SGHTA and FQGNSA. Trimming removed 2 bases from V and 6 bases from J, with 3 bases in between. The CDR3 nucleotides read TGTGCCAGCAGCTTACTTGATACGCAGTATTTT. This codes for CASSLLDTQYF.

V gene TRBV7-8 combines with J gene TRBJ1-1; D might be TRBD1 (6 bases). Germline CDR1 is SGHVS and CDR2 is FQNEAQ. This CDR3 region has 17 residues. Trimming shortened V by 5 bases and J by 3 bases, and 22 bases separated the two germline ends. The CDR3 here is CASSPLRGPQGDTEAFF. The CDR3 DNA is TGTGCCAGCAGCCCCCTTAGGGGACCACAGGGCGACACTGAAGCTTTCTTT.

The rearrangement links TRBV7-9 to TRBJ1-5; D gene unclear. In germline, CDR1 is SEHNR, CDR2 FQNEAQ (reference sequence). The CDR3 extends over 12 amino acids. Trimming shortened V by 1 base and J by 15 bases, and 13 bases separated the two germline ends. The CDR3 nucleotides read TGTGCCAGCAGCTTAGATCGGGAGGGATGGCATTTT. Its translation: CASSLDREGWHF.

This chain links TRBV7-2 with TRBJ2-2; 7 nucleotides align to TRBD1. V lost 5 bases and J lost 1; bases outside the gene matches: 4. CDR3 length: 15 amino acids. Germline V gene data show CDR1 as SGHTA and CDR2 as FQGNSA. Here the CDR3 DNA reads TGTGCCAGCAGCCCCAGGACAGGGAACACCGGGGAGCTGTTTTTT. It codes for CASSPRTGNTGELFF.

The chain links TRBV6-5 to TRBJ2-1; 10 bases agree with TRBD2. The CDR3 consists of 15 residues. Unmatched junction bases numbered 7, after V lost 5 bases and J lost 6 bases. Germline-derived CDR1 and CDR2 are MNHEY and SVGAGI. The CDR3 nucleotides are TGTGCCAGCAGTCCCCCTGCTAGCGGGGGCAATGAGCAGTTCTTC. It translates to CASSPPASGGNEQFF.

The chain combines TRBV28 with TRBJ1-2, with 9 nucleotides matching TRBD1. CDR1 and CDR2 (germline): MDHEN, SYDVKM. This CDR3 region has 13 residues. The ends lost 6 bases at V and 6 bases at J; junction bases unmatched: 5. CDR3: CASSEQGADGYTF. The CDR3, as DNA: TGTGCCAGCAGCGAACAGGGGGCAGATGGCTACACCTTC.

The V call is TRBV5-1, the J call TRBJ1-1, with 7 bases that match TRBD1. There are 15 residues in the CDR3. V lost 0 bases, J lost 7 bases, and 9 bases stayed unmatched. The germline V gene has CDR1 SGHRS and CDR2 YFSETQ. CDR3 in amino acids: CASSLALTGSGEAFF. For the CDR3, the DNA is TGCGCCAGCAGCTTGGCCCTGACAGGGTCCGGTGAAGCTTTCTTT. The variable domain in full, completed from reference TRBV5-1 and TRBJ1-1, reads KAGVTQTPRYLIKTRGQQVTLSCSPISGHRSVSWYQQTPGQGLQFLFEYFSETQRNKGNFPGRFSGRQFSNSRSEMNVSTLELGDSALYLCASSLALTGSGEAFFGQGTRLTVV.

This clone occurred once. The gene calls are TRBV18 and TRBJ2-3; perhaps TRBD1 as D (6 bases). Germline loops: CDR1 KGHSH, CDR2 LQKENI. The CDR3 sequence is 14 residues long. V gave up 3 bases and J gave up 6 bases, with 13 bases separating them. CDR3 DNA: TGTGCCAGCTCACCTCGGGACACATTGGATACGCAGTATTTT. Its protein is CASSPRDTLDTQYF.

In DNA, the CDR3 is TGTGCCAGTACCGATGGGGGGAACTCTGGAAACACCATATATTTT. Its protein is CASTDGGNSGNTIYF. The V call is TRBV19, the J call TRBJ1-3, with TRBD1 as a possible D gene (5 bases). Deletions cut 7 bases from V and 0 bases from J, with 13 bases between. CDR3 length equals 15 residues. Germline-derived CDR1 and CDR2 are LNHDA and SQIVND (reference sequence).

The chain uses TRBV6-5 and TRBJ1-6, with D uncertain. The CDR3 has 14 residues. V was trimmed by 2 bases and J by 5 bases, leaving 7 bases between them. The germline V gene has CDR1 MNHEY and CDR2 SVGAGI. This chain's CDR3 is CASSYDGNNSPLHF. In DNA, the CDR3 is TGTGCCAGCAGTTACGACGGGAATAATTCACCCCTCCACTTT.

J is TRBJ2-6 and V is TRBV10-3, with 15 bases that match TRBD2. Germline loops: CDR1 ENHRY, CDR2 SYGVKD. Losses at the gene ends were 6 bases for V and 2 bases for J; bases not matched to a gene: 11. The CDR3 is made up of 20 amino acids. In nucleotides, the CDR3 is TGTGCCATCAGGTCAGGACTAGCGGGGGGGGGAACCCCTGGGGCCAACGTCCTGACTTTC. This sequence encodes CAIRSGLAGGGTPGANVLTF.

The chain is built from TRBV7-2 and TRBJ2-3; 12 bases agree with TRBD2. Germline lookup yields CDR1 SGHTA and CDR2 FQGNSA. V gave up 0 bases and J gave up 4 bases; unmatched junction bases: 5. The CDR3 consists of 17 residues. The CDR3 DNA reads TGTGCCAGCAGCTTAGCGGGTTCTAGCGGGGGGGCAGATACGCAGTATTTT. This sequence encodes CASSLAGSSGGADTQYF.

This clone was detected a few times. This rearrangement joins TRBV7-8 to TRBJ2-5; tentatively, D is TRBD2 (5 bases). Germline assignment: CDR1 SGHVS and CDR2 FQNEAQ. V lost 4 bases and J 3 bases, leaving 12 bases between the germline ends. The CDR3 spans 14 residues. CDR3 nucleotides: TGTGCCAGCAGCTCCCCTGGACTCGAAGAGACCCAGTACTTC. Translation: CASSSPGLEETQYF.

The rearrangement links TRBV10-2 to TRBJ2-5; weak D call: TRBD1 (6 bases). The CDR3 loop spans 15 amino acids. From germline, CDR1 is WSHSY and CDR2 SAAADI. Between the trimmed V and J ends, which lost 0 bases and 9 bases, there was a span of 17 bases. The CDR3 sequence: CASSESPRSPGAQYF. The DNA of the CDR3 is TGCGCCAGCAGTGAGTCCCCCCGTTCTCCAGGGGCCCAGTACTTC.

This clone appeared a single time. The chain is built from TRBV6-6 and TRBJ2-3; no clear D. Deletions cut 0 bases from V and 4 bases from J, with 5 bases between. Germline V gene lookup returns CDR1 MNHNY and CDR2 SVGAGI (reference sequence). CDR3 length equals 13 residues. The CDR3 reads CASSYSFADTQYF. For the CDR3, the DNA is TGTGCCAGCAGTTACTCCTTCGCAGATACGCAGTATTTT.

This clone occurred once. The CDR3 sequence is CASSLDRDQPQHF. Written as DNA, the CDR3 is TGTGCCAGCAGCTTAGACAGGGATCAGCCCCAGCATTTT. The chain is built from TRBV7-7 and TRBJ1-5; TRBD1 is a possible D gene (6 bases). The CDR3 length is 13 residues. The V gene lost 1 base and the J gene lost 5 bases, with 6 bases spanning the gap. Per germline, CDR1 SSHAT and CDR2 FNYEAQ (reference sequence).

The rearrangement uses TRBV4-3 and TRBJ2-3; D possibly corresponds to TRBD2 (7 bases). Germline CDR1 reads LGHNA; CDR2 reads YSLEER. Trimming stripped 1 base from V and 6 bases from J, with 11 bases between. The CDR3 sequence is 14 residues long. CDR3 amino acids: CASSQGGGQDTQYF. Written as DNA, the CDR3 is TGCGCCAGCAGCCAAGGCGGGGGCCAGGATACGCAGTATTTT.

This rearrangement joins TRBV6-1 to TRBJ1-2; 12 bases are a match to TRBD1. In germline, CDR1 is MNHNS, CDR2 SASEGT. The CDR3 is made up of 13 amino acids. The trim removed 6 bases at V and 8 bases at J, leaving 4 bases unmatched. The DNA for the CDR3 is TGTGCCAGCAGGGGACAGGGGGCAGACGGCTACACCTTC. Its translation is CASRGQGADGYTF.

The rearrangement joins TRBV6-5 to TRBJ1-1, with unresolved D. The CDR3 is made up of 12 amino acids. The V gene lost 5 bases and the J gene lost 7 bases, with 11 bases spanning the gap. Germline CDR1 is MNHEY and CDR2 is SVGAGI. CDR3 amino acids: CASSRGKNEAFF. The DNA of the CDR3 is TGTGCCAGCAGTCGCGGGAAGAATGAAGCTTTCTTT.

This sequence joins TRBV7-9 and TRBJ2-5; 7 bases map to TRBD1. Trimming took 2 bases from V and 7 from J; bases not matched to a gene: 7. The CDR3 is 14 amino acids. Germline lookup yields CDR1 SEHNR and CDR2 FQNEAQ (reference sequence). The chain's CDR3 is CASSLNQGDGTQYF. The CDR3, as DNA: TGTGCCAGCAGCTTAAATCAGGGGGACGGGACCCAGTACTTC. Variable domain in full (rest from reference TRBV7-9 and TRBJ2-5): DTGVSQNPRHKITKRGQNVTFRCDPISEHNRLYWYRQTLGQGPEFLTYFQNEAQLEKSRLLSDRFSAERPKGSFSTLEIQRTEQGDSAMYLCASSLNQGDGTQYFGPGTRLLVL.

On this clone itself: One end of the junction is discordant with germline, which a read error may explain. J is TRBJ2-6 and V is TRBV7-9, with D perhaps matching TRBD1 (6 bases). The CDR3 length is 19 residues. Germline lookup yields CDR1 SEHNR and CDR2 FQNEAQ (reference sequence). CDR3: CSSSFPTGSYVPGANVLTF. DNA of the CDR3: TGTTCCAGCAGCTTTCCTACAGGGTCGTATGTTCCTGGGGCCAACGTCCTGACTTTC.